This T cell receptor beta chain came from a study of shared clonotypes between healthy human individuals. Overall study findings and caveats: The rarefaction results pointed to incomplete sorted-subset sequencing despite large depth. Memory subsets generally showed lower estimated richness than naive subsets. Depth of sequencing was expected to influence donor clonotype sharing.

The CDR3 has 15 residues. V shed 2 bases and J 6 bases; nucleotides not matched to a gene: 7. Germline CDR1 reads SEHNR; CDR2 reads FQNEAQ (reference sequence). Investigators divided CD4+ cells into CD45RA+ naive and CD45RA-negative memory subsets. Clones were sequenced by immunoSEQ multiplex PCR, and TCRdb holds only the in-frame ones, with some missing. The sample has under 1,100,000 clones, around 75% seen once. With respect to this clone: Its antigen is still unknown.

This sequence was found in a man between 18 and 35 years old in good health. The chain has TRBV7-9 and TRBJ2-1, with TRBD1 matching 7 bases. Sequences were obtained from memory CD4+ T cells sorted from blood. Subset in this sample: CD45RA-negative fraction. The CDR3 region is CASSLPRQGPNEQFF. The CDR3 DNA sequence: TGTGCCAGCAGCTTACCGCGACAGGGTCCCAATGAGCAGTTCTTC.